These 13 T cell receptor beta chains were all obtained from the same sample, sequenced in a study of CD8+CD57+ T cells in acquired aplastic anemia. Individuals selected for sequencing had exhibited CD8+CD57+ cell expansion on flow cytometry. Genomic DNA, serving as template, underwent TCR beta VDJ and CDR3 profiling. TCRdb ran MiXCR on the reads and lists one entry per CDR3 protein. The sample holds some 150,000 distinct CDR3 sequences, over 55% seen once. What was sequenced was sorted CD4+, CD8+, or CD8+CD57+ T cells (not recorded which) from PBMCs. Receptors were obtained from a human donor with aplastic anemia.

The chain carries TRBV5-1 and TRBJ1-6; no firm D call. Germline V gives CDR1 SGHRS, CDR2 YFSETQ. V lost 1 base and J lost 8, with 10 bases in between. This CDR3 has 14 amino acids. DNA for the CDR3: TGCGCCAGCAGCTTGCGGCCGTCGGATTCACCCCTCCACTTT. Protein sequence: CASSLRPSDSPLHF.

The CDR3 sequence is CASSRDSYGYTF. As DNA, the CDR3 is TGTGCCAGTAGTCGGGACAGCTATGGCTACACCTTC. The V call is TRBV19, the J call TRBJ1-2; 7 positions match TRBD1. CDR1 and CDR2 (germline): LNHDA, SQIVND (reference sequence). The trim removed 5 bases at V and 4 bases at J, leaving 1 base unmatched. This CDR3 is 12 amino acids long.

Remarks on this clonotype: The junction departs from germline at one end; a sequencing error may be responsible. The genes are TRBV10-3 and TRBJ2-3; D possibly uses TRBD1 or TRBD2 (5 bases each). Germline-derived CDR1 and CDR2 are ENHRY and SYGVKD. This CDR3 is 16 amino acids long. The CDR3 bases are TGTGCCATCAGTGAGTTTGCCGGGACCCCCGGCGATACGCAGTACTTT. Amino acid sequence: CAISEFAGTPGDTQYF.

The rearrangement joins TRBV7-2 to TRBJ2-3; 13 bases align to TRBD2. With 4 bases clipped from V and 6 bases from J, the junction kept 7 bases outside the gene matches. Germline V gene lookup returns CDR1 SGHTA and CDR2 FQGNSA. The CDR3 is 16 amino acids. In DNA, the CDR3 is TGTGCCAGCAGCTCAAGGACTAGCGGGAGCGTCGATACGCAGTATTTT. Translated, it gives CASSSRTSGSVDTQYF.

The rearrangement joins TRBV19 to TRBJ1-1; no clear D gene. This CDR3 contains 14 residues. The V gene lost 3 bases and the J gene lost 1 base, with 9 bases spanning the gap. Germline assignment: CDR1 LNHDA and CDR2 SQIVND (reference sequence). CDR3 in DNA: TGTGCCAGTAGTATCGCCGGGCCGAACACTGAAGCTTTCTTT. This encodes CASSIAGPNTEAFF.

The chain employs TRBV7-2 and TRBJ2-7; TRBD2 aligns across 7 bases. CDR1 SGHTA and CDR2 FQGNSA come from the germline V gene. The CDR3 loop spans 13 amino acids. With V trimmed by 6 bases and J by 3 bases, 5 bases remained unmatched. CDR3 nucleotides: TGTGCCAGCAGTTCGGGACTATTCTACGAGCAGTACTTC. Translating gives CASSSGLFYEQYF.

This clonotype was detected many times. The rearrangement links TRBV20-1 to TRBJ2-5; the match to TRBD1 covers 8 bases. J gave up 4 bases and V 0 bases, and 7 bases lay outside the gene matches. CDR1 and CDR2 from the germline V gene are DFQATT and SNEGSKA (reference sequence). This CDR3 is built from 15 residues. DNA for the CDR3: TGCAGTGCTAGAGATCCGGCAGGGGGCCGAGAGACCCAGTACTTC. Its translation: CSARDPAGGRETQYF.

This chain connects TRBV5-1 to TRBJ1-4; the D gene is possibly TRBD1 (6 bases). V lost 4 bases and J lost 4, with 11 bases in between. The germline V gene has CDR1 SGHRS and CDR2 YFSETQ. The CDR3 spans 14 residues. The CDR3 nucleotides are TGCGCCAGCAGCACAGGGTCCCGTAATGAAAAACTGTTTTTT. This sequence encodes CASSTGSRNEKLFF.

This rearrangement joins TRBV15 to TRBJ2-1; D gene uncertain. The ends were cut back, 4 bases at V and 8 bases at J, with 9 bases in the middle. The germline CDR1 and CDR2 sequences are LNHNV and YYDKDF (reference sequence). The CDR3 is 12 residues long. CDR3 sequence: CATSKGFDEQFF. The CDR3 bases are TGTGCCACCAGCAAAGGGTTCGATGAGCAGTTCTTC.

This clonotype was recorded a few times. The rearrangement links TRBV12-3 or TRBV12-4 to TRBJ1-1; 7 bases match TRBD1. The CDR3 is 16 residues long. V trimming: 2 bases; J trimming: 1 base; junction bases outside the gene matches: 7. The CDR3 reads CASSLSGGQGNTEAFF. The CDR3 DNA reads as TGTGCCAGCAGTTTATCAGGGGGACAAGGGAACACTGAAGCTTTCTTT.

The chain is built from TRBV19 and TRBJ2-7; 9 bases are shared with TRBD1. The CDR3 runs 12 residues. Per the germline V gene, CDR1 is LNHDA and CDR2 is SQIVND (reference sequence). V lost 9 bases and J lost 3; bases outside the gene matches: 3. CDR3 loop: CASRDRDYEQYF. The CDR3 nucleotides are TGTGCCAGCCGGGACAGGGACTACGAGCAGTACTTC.

The V call is TRBV7-9, the J call TRBJ2-5; 8 bases align to TRBD1. V lost 6 bases, J lost 4 bases, and 4 bases stayed unmatched. Germline CDR1 reads SEHNR; CDR2 reads FQNEAQ (reference sequence). The CDR3 runs 13 residues. CDR3 nucleotide sequence: TGTGCCAGCAGACGCGGACAGGGAGAGACCCAGTACTTC. Translation: CASRRGQGETQYF.

This chain joins TRBV7-6 and TRBJ2-7, with 8 bases fitting TRBD1. This CDR3 contains 14 residues. In germline, CDR1 is SGHVS, CDR2 FNYEAQ. With V trimmed by 5 bases and J by 4 bases, 7 bases remained unmatched. CDR3 protein: CASSPRGPVYEQYF. As DNA, the CDR3 is TGTGCCAGCAGCCCCAGGGGGCCGGTTTACGAGCAGTACTTC. The full variable domain, completed using reference TRBV7-6 and TRBJ2-7, is GAGVSQSPRYKVTKRGQDVALRCDPISGHVSLYWYRQALGQGPEFLTYFNYEAQQDKSGLPNDRFSAERPEGSISTLTIQRTEQRDSAMYRCASSPRGPVYEQYFGPGTRLTVT.